The rows below give T cell receptor beta chains drawn from one sample of a study of T cells after yellow fever vaccination. Via MiXCR, TCRdb re-called the 5' RACE reads, giving one row per CDR3 protein. The sample has a few hundred thousand distinct CDR3 sequences, approximately 3.8% seen once. Source: PBMCs, taken 15 days after the yellow fever booster vaccination. The receptors were sampled from a man between 18 and 35 years old who received the YFV17D yellow fever vaccine. Both conserved end residues are part of each CDR3. The order of the fields is D gene, clone size, J gene, V gene, CDR3 protein, CDR3 DNA. The D gene is left open where the match is weak. Only part of the rows carry a size: once, few, many, or a class if the clone is expanded.

D gene: .; clone size: many; J gene: TRBJ1-5; V gene: TRBV4-2; CDR3 protein: CASSQERTANQPQHF; CDR3 DNA: TGTGCCAGCAGCCAAGAGAGGACCGCCAATCAGCCCCAGCATTTT
D gene: TRBD1; clone size: once; J gene: TRBJ2-7; V gene: TRBV27; CDR3 protein: CACSSRAGTGSHEQYF; CDR3 DNA: TGTGCCTGCAGCAGCCGCGCCGGGACAGGGTCCCACGAGCAGTACTTC
D gene: .; clone size: .; J gene: TRBJ1-6; V gene: TRBV27; CDR3 protein: CASSLSGGTHYNSPLHF; CDR3 DNA: TGTGCCAGCAGTCTATCTGGGGGGACCCACTATAATTCACCCCTCCACTTT
D gene: .; clone size: many; J gene: TRBJ2-6; V gene: TRBV7-3; CDR3 protein: CASSLRGSSGANVLTF; CDR3 DNA: TGTGCCAGCAGCTTACGGGGAAGCTCTGGGGCCAACGTCCTGACTTTC
D gene: .; clone size: many; J gene: TRBJ2-5; V gene: TRBV4-1; CDR3 protein: CASSQDGGRQETQYF; CDR3 DNA: TGCGCCAGCAGCCAAGATGGAGGGAGACAAGAGACCCAGTACTTC
D gene: .; clone size: many; J gene: TRBJ2-3; V gene: TRBV7-3; CDR3 protein: CASSFGQGGDTQYF; CDR3 DNA: TGTGCCAGCAGCTTCGGCCAGGGTGGAGATACGCAGTATTTT
D gene: .; clone size: many; J gene: TRBJ2-1; V gene: TRBV29-1; CDR3 protein: CSVDNRVYGNEQFF; CDR3 DNA: TGCAGCGTTGACAACAGGGTATACGGGAATGAGCAGTTCTTC
D gene: .; clone size: once; J gene: TRBJ1-2; V gene: TRBV20-1; CDR3 protein: CSARVWGTSYGYTF; CDR3 DNA: TGCAGTGCTAGGGTGTGGGGTACTAGTTATGGCTACACCTTC
D gene: TRBD1; clone size: many; J gene: TRBJ1-4; V gene: TRBV18; CDR3 protein: CASSPRQGSDEKLFF; CDR3 DNA: TGTGCCAGCTCACCAAGACAGGGGAGTGACGAAAAACTGTTTTTT
D gene: TRBD1; clone size: many; J gene: TRBJ2-5; V gene: TRBV7-2; CDR3 protein: CASSSTGQGSFEYF; CDR3 DNA: TGTGCCAGCAGCTCCACGGGACAGGGGTCGTTTGAGTACTTC
D gene: TRBD1; clone size: many; J gene: TRBJ1-3; V gene: TRBV29-1; CDR3 protein: CSVLTGEGGNTIYF; CDR3 DNA: TGCAGCGTGCTTACAGGGGAAGGTGGAAACACCATATATTTT
D gene: .; clone size: .; J gene: TRBJ2-2; V gene: TRBV6-5; CDR3 protein: CASSYSGTPTTGELFF; CDR3 DNA: TGTGCCAGCAGTTACTCGGGGACACCAACCACCGGGGAGCTGTTTTTT
D gene: .; clone size: .; J gene: TRBJ1-5; V gene: TRBV18; CDR3 protein: CASSPPGEGNQPQHF; CDR3 DNA: TGTGCCAGCTCACCACCAGGGGAAGGCAATCAGCCCCAGCATTTT
D gene: .; clone size: many; J gene: TRBJ1-2; V gene: TRBV20-1; CDR3 protein: CSARVETGPTF; CDR3 DNA: TGCAGTGCTAGAGTGGAGACGGGACCGACCTTC
D gene: TRBD2; clone size: many; J gene: TRBJ2-1; V gene: TRBV12-3/TRBV12-4; CDR3 protein: CASNLAGGPYNEQFF; CDR3 DNA: TGTGCCAGCAATCTAGCGGGGGGCCCCTACAATGAGCAGTTCTTC
D gene: TRBD1; clone size: many; J gene: TRBJ1-4; V gene: TRBV27; CDR3 protein: CASTPRTGVNEKLFF; CDR3 DNA: TGTGCCAGCACCCCCCGTACAGGGGTCAATGAAAAACTGTTTTTT
D gene: .; clone size: many; J gene: TRBJ1-5; V gene: TRBV7-2; CDR3 protein: CASSLRWNQPQHF; CDR3 DNA: TGTGCCAGCAGCTTACGGTGGAATCAGCCCCAGCATTTT
D gene: .; clone size: many; J gene: TRBJ1-4; V gene: TRBV13; CDR3 protein: CASSPRGQAEKLFF; CDR3 DNA: TGTGCCAGCAGCCCCCGGGGACAAGCTGAAAAACTGTTTTTT
D gene: .; clone size: many; J gene: TRBJ2-2; V gene: TRBV5-1; CDR3 protein: CASSLRRLRAGELFF; CDR3 DNA: TGCGCCAGCAGCTTGAGACGGCTACGGGCCGGGGAGCTGTTTTTT
D gene: .; clone size: many; J gene: TRBJ1-2; V gene: TRBV24-1; CDR3 protein: CATSDLRGYTF; CDR3 DNA: TGTGCCACCAGTGATTTACGAGGCTACACCTTC
D gene: .; clone size: many; J gene: TRBJ1-1; V gene: TRBV3-1; CDR3 protein: CASSPSEVNSLFTEAFF; CDR3 DNA: TGTGCCAGCAGCCCTTCAGAAGTTAACTCCCTTTTCACTGAAGCTTTCTTT
D gene: TRBD1; clone size: many; J gene: TRBJ1-2; V gene: TRBV5-1; CDR3 protein: CASSLDMGQATYGYTF; CDR3 DNA: TGCGCCAGCAGCTTGGATATGGGACAGGCTACCTATGGCTACACCTTC
D gene: .; clone size: .; J gene: TRBJ1-5; V gene: TRBV6-5; CDR3 protein: CASSYSAGASQPQHF; CDR3 DNA: TGTGCCAGCAGTTACTCAGCAGGGGCAAGCCAGCCCCAGCATTTT
D gene: .; clone size: many; J gene: TRBJ2-1; V gene: TRBV12-3/TRBV12-4; CDR3 protein: CASRGVRYEQFF; CDR3 DNA: TGTGCCAGCAGGGGGGTCCGTTATGAGCAGTTCTTC
D gene: TRBD1; clone size: few; J gene: TRBJ1-4; V gene: TRBV14; CDR3 protein: CASSFDRGRREKLFF; CDR3 DNA: TGTGCCAGCAGTTTTGACAGGGGGCGACGAGAAAAACTGTTTTTT
D gene: .; clone size: many; J gene: TRBJ1-2; V gene: TRBV5-6; CDR3 protein: CASSLGTAYGYTF; CDR3 DNA: TGTGCCAGCAGCTTGGGGACGGCTTATGGCTACACCTTC
D gene: TRBD1; clone size: many; J gene: TRBJ2-7; V gene: TRBV25-1; CDR3 protein: CASSEGNRGVYEQYF; CDR3 DNA: TGTGCCAGCAGTGAAGGTAACAGGGGGGTGTACGAGCAGTACTTC
D gene: TRBD2; clone size: many; J gene: TRBJ2-5; V gene: TRBV5-5; CDR3 protein: CASSSWGGAKETQYF; CDR3 DNA: TGTGCCAGCAGCTCGTGGGGGGGTGCCAAAGAGACCCAGTACTTC
D gene: .; clone size: many; J gene: TRBJ1-1; V gene: TRBV4-2; CDR3 protein: CASSQGVPGAAFF; CDR3 DNA: TGTGCCAGCAGCCAAGGCGTCCCCGGGGCAGCTTTCTTT
D gene: .; clone size: many; J gene: TRBJ1-2; V gene: TRBV12-3/TRBV12-4; CDR3 protein: CASSSRGTLGYTF; CDR3 DNA: TGTGCCAGCAGTTCTCGGGGCACCCTGGGCTACACCTTC
D gene: .; clone size: many; J gene: TRBJ1-5; V gene: TRBV20-1; CDR3 protein: CSARAPPHSNQPQHF; CDR3 DNA: TGCAGTGCTAGAGCCCCTCCCCATAGCAATCAGCCCCAGCATTTT
D gene: .; clone size: .; J gene: TRBJ2-3; V gene: TRBV5-1; CDR3 protein: CASSLLAGRVDTQYF; CDR3 DNA: TGCGCCAGCAGCTTGTTGGCAGGGAGAGTAGATACGCAGTATTTT
D gene: .; clone size: many; J gene: TRBJ2-6; V gene: TRBV12-3/TRBV12-4; CDR3 protein: CATRHSGANVLTF; CDR3 DNA: TGTGCCACCCGACATTCCGGTGCCAACGTCCTGACTTTC
D gene: TRBD1; clone size: many; J gene: TRBJ2-7; V gene: TRBV12-3/TRBV12-4; CDR3 protein: CASSPLGDRGYEQYF; CDR3 DNA: TGTGCCAGCAGTCCTTTAGGGGACAGGGGCTACGAGCAGTACTTC
D gene: TRBD2; clone size: many; J gene: TRBJ2-1; V gene: TRBV7-9; CDR3 protein: CASSFTRLANHNEQFF; CDR3 DNA: TGTGCCAGCAGCTTCACCCGACTAGCGAACCACAATGAGCAGTTCTTC
D gene: TRBD2; clone size: .; J gene: TRBJ2-3; V gene: TRBV7-6; CDR3 protein: CASSLVLAGSTDTQYF; CDR3 DNA: TGTGCCAGCAGCTTAGTCCTAGCGGGGAGCACAGATACGCAGTATTTT
D gene: TRBD1; clone size: many; J gene: TRBJ1-5; V gene: TRBV2; CDR3 protein: CASSIDRAQPQHF; CDR3 DNA: TGTGCCAGCAGCATAGACAGGGCCCAGCCCCAGCATTTT
D gene: .; clone size: .; J gene: TRBJ1-1; V gene: TRBV6-5; CDR3 protein: CAAGLNTEAFF; CDR3 DNA: TGTGCCGCAGGGTTGAACACTGAAGCTTTCTTT
D gene: .; clone size: many; J gene: TRBJ2-2; V gene: TRBV29-1; CDR3 protein: CSVAWTTPGELFF; CDR3 DNA: TGCAGCGTGGCATGGACTACCCCCGGGGAGCTGTTTTTT
D gene: TRBD1; clone size: many; J gene: TRBJ1-2; V gene: TRBV6-5; CDR3 protein: CAISDRDHGYTF; CDR3 DNA: TGTGCCATTTCGGACAGGGACCATGGCTACACCTTC
D gene: .; clone size: few; J gene: TRBJ2-2; V gene: TRBV12-5; CDR3 protein: CASGFFLTGELFF; CDR3 DNA: TGTGCTAGTGGTTTTTTCCTCACCGGGGAGCTGTTTTTT
D gene: TRBD1; clone size: few; J gene: TRBJ1-2; V gene: TRBV12-5; CDR3 protein: CASGLTGAGGYTF; CDR3 DNA: TGTGCTAGTGGCCTCACAGGGGCCGGGGGCTACACCTTC
D gene: TRBD2; clone size: many; J gene: TRBJ2-5; V gene: TRBV9; CDR3 protein: CASSVAGGLVETQYF; CDR3 DNA: TGTGCCAGCAGCGTAGCGGGGGGGCTGGTTGAGACCCAGTACTTC
D gene: TRBD1; clone size: many; J gene: TRBJ1-5; V gene: TRBV15; CDR3 protein: CATSRDGGQGPQPQHF; CDR3 DNA: TGTGCCACCAGCAGAGATGGGGGACAGGGGCCCCAGCCCCAGCATTTT
D gene: TRBD1; clone size: many; J gene: TRBJ2-5; V gene: TRBV14; CDR3 protein: CASSWPGQGEAETQYF; CDR3 DNA: TGTGCCAGCAGCTGGCCGGGACAGGGCGAAGCAGAGACCCAGTACTTC
D gene: .; clone size: many; J gene: TRBJ2-1; V gene: TRBV4-3; CDR3 protein: CASSRSPNSYNEQFF; CDR3 DNA: TGCGCCAGCAGCCGCAGTCCCAACTCTTACAATGAGCAGTTCTTC
D gene: TRBD1; clone size: many; J gene: TRBJ2-7; V gene: TRBV12-3/TRBV12-4; CDR3 protein: CASSLLDRGHEQYF; CDR3 DNA: TGTGCCAGCAGTTTACTGGACAGGGGCCACGAGCAGTACTTC
D gene: TRBD2; clone size: many; J gene: TRBJ2-5; V gene: TRBV20-1; CDR3 protein: CSAPPSGGRETQYF; CDR3 DNA: TGCAGTGCCCCGCCAAGCGGGGGTCGGGAGACCCAGTACTTC
D gene: TRBD2; clone size: many; J gene: TRBJ2-1; V gene: TRBV15; CDR3 protein: CATSRDPPSGGINEQFF; CDR3 DNA: TGTGCCACCAGCAGAGATCCGCCTAGCGGGGGCATCAATGAGCAGTTCTTC
D gene: .; clone size: many; J gene: TRBJ2-6; V gene: TRBV6-6; CDR3 protein: CATWGVSSGANVLTF; CDR3 DNA: TGTGCCACCTGGGGGGTTTCCTCTGGGGCCAACGTCCTGACTTTC
D gene: .; clone size: many; J gene: TRBJ2-7; V gene: TRBV10-3; CDR3 protein: CAISGGTPRSYEQYF; CDR3 DNA: TGTGCCATCAGTGGAGGGACCCCCCGATCCTACGAGCAGTACTTC
D gene: TRBD1; clone size: .; J gene: TRBJ1-4; V gene: TRBV5-4; CDR3 protein: CASSATGTAQNEKLFF; CDR3 DNA: TGTGCCAGCAGCGCTACCGGGACAGCTCAAAATGAAAAACTGTTTTTT